These 19 T cell receptor beta chains share one sample of origin, sequenced in a study of T-cell memory formation after mild COVID-19. TCRdb analysed the 5' RACE reads with MiXCR anew, one entry per CDR3 protein. The top ten hold about a fifth of the sample, which has approximately 340,000 distinct CDR3 sequences, around 15% seen once. The sequencing sample was made of PBMCs or a T cell subset sorted from them (not recorded which). These receptors came from a man between 18 and 35 years old who had mild COVID-19 (a few samples of this study predate the infection). Cell type and time point are not known.

The chain joins TRBV9 to TRBJ2-3; D is uncertain. V lost 2 bases, J lost 1 base, and 17 bases lay in between. The CDR3 is made up of 17 amino acids. Germline V CDR1 and CDR2: SGDLS, YYNGEE. The CDR3 protein is CASSVGPQVLGTDTQYF. CDR3 coding DNA: TGTGCCAGCAGCGTGGGCCCTCAGGTTCTGGGCACAGATACGCAGTATTTT.

This clonotype was seen a handful of times. The V and J genes are TRBV11-3 and TRBJ2-7, with 7 bases lining up with TRBD2. Germline values: CDR1 SGHNT, CDR2 YENEEA. There are 13 residues in the CDR3. The V gene end was trimmed by 5 bases and the J gene end by 5 bases; junction bases not matched to a gene: 6. CDR3 sequence: CASSPGGFDEQYF. The DNA for the CDR3 is TGTGCCAGCAGCCCCGGGGGGTTCGACGAGCAGTACTTC.

This clonotype has ten or more counts. The CDR3 DNA sequence: TGTGCCAGCAAGCCTAGCGGGGTGGGCACAGATACGCAGTATTTT. Encoded protein: CASKPSGVGTDTQYF. The chain combines TRBV5-5 with TRBJ2-3; 9 bases fit TRBD2. This CDR3 is built from 15 residues. Trimming took 6 bases from V and 1 from J; bases not matched to a gene: 6. Germline V gene lookup returns CDR1 SGHKS and CDR2 YYEKEE (reference sequence).

This clonotype was counted at least ten times. The V gene is TRBV6-2 or TRBV6-3, the J gene TRBJ2-5; D might be TRBD2 (5 bases). V lost 6 bases and J 3 bases, leaving 8 bases between the germline ends. Germline V gives CDR1 MNHEY, CDR2 SVGEGT. The CDR3 runs to 12 residues. The CDR3 coding sequence is TGTGCCAGCAGCTCAGCGGAAGAGACCCAGTACTTC. Residues: CASSSAEETQYF.

The chain has TRBV5-1 and TRBJ2-1; the match to TRBD1 covers 11 bases. The V segment lost 4 bases and the J segment 12 bases; nucleotides outside the gene matches: 9. CDR1 and CDR2 (germline): SGHRS, YFSETQ. The CDR3 length is 14 residues. CDR3 region: CASSQGQGAGPQFF. CDR3 DNA sequence: TGCGCCAGCAGCCAAGGACAGGGGGCCGGTCCGCAGTTCTTC.

A few counts support this clonotype. The chain joins TRBV7-2 to TRBJ2-5, with no clear D. Germline V lookup: CDR1 SGHTA, CDR2 FQGNSA. The ends were cut back, 1 base at V and 1 base at J, with 7 bases in the middle. The CDR3 sequence is 14 residues long. The CDR3 protein is CASSLGHAQETQYF. The CDR3 DNA is TGTGCCAGCAGCTTAGGACATGCCCAAGAGACCCAGTACTTC.

This clonotype was seen a handful of times. V gene TRBV4-1 combines with J gene TRBJ2-2; no reliable D call. Per germline, CDR1 MGHRA and CDR2 YSYEKL. V was shortened by 0 bases and J by 3 bases, with 8 bases between the two germline ends. The CDR3 is 15 residues long. The chain's CDR3 is CASSQEGQHTGELFF. The CDR3 nucleotides are TGCGCCAGCAGCCAAGAAGGGCAGCACACCGGGGAGCTGTTTTTT.

This clonotype was found a few times. The chain couples TRBV6-4 to TRBJ2-3, with TRBD2 identical over 9 bases. This CDR3 region has 14 residues. V shed 3 bases, J shed 6 bases, and the junction held 4 bases outside the gene matches. Germline CDR1 and CDR2: MRHNA and SNTAGT. CDR3 bases: TGTGCCAGCAGTGAAGCGGGGGGTGGTGATACGCAGTATTTT. Translated: CASSEAGGGDTQYF.

This clonotype appeared a few times. The chain links TRBV12-3 or TRBV12-4 to TRBJ1-2; 11 bases map to TRBD1. CDR3 length equals 14 residues. Trimming at V came to 5 bases and at J to 7 bases, leaving 6 bases not matched to a gene. CDR3 sequence reads: CASSKTGTGGGYTF. The CDR3 coding sequence is TGTGCCAGCAGTAAGACCGGGACAGGGGGTGGCTACACCTTC.

This clonotype turned up a few times. The rearrangement links TRBV14 to TRBJ2-2; 10 bases agree with TRBD2. From germline, CDR1 is SGHDN and CDR2 FVKESK. J was trimmed by 1 base and V by 4 bases; bases with no gene match: 6. The CDR3 sequence is 17 residues long. The CDR3 nucleotides read TGTGCCAGCAGCCGGTGGCTAGCGGGGGTGAACACCGGGGAGCTGTTTTTT. It specifies CASSRWLAGVNTGELFF.

This clonotype was recorded a few times. V is TRBV7-9 and J is TRBJ2-2, with 8 bases matching TRBD2. CDR1 is SEHNR and CDR2 is FQNEAQ in the germline V gene (reference sequence). The CDR3 extends over 16 amino acids. V lost 7 bases to trimming and J lost 0 bases; unmatched junction nucleotides: 7. Here the CDR3 DNA reads TGTGCCAGCATCCCTCCGGGACTAGCGAACACCGGGGAGCTGTTTTTT. This codes for CASIPPGLANTGELFF.

The sample holds many counts of this clonotype. The chain uses TRBV11-2 and TRBJ1-2, with 8 nucleotides matching TRBD1. Germline CDR1 is SGHAT and CDR2 is FQNNGV. Trimming cost V 4 bases and J 2 bases; bases outside gene matches: 9. The CDR3 is made up of 16 amino acids. The CDR3 nucleotides are TGTGCCAGCAGCTCACTCAAGAGGACAGGGAACTATGGCTACACCTTC. Protein sequence: CASSSLKRTGNYGYTF.

This clonotype was observed many times. This sequence joins TRBV20-1 and TRBJ1-1; weak D call: TRBD1 (6 bases). Trimming took off 0 bases at V and 4 bases at J, with 12 bases between the two ends. This CDR3 spans 14 amino acids. The germline V gene has CDR1 DFQATT and CDR2 SNEGSKA (reference sequence). CDR3 in DNA: TGCAGTGCTAGAGATCCGGACAGAATCACTGAAGCTTTCTTT. This encodes CSARDPDRITEAFF.

This rearrangement joins TRBV7-2 to TRBJ2-3; 8 nucleotides align to TRBD2. CDR1 is SGHTA and CDR2 is FQGNSA in the germline V gene. The CDR3 covers 16 residues. The ends lost 5 bases at V and 3 bases at J; junction bases unmatched: 10. CDR3 sequence: CASSRRASGWTDTQYF. The CDR3 DNA reads as TGTGCCAGCAGCCGCCGGGCTAGCGGGTGGACAGATACGCAGTATTTT.

The chain carries TRBV4-1 and TRBJ2-2; D gene uncertain. The CDR3 is 14 amino acids. The germline CDR1 and CDR2 sequences are MGHRA and YSYEKL. V lost 0 bases and J lost 7, with 9 bases in between. DNA of the CDR3: TGCGCCAGCAGCCAAGAGACCCTATACGGGGAGCTGTTTTTT. Translating gives CASSQETLYGELFF.

In this sample, this clonotype turned up a few times. V and J are TRBV28 and TRBJ2-1, with a possible D match to TRBD2 (5 bases). Germline loops: CDR1 MDHEN, CDR2 SYDVKM. The CDR3 covers 15 residues. V gave up 6 bases and J gave up 6 bases, with 18 bases separating them. DNA for the CDR3: TGTGCCAGCAGCCCCCGGAGACGTCGGGGCAATGAGCAGTTCTTC. Translated: CASSPRRRRGNEQFF.

In this sample, this clonotype turned up many times. The chain combines TRBV20-1 with TRBJ1-1, with D maybe TRBD1 (5 bases). The CDR3 is 14 amino acids. Germline CDR1 reads DFQATT; CDR2 reads SNEGSKA (reference sequence). Trimming took off 7 bases at V and 5 bases at J, with 20 bases between the two ends. The DNA for the CDR3 is TGCAGTGGCAGGGACGGCGGCCAATGGACTGAAGCTTTCTTT. Residues: CSGRDGGQWTEAFF.

At least ten counts were recorded for this clonotype. The chain uses TRBV6-5 and TRBJ1-5; D gene ambiguous. CDR3 length: 13 amino acids. The germline CDR1 and CDR2 sequences are MNHEY and SVGAGI. The V end lost 8 bases, the J end lost 6 bases, and 14 bases lay between the germline ends. The CDR3 spells CASWRGKGQPQHF. The CDR3 nucleotides are TGTGCCAGCTGGAGAGGGAAGGGTCAGCCCCAGCATTTT.

The chain is built from TRBV5-4 and TRBJ2-2, with TRBD2 as a possible D gene (7 bases). The germline gives CDR1 SGHNT, CDR2 YYREEE (reference sequence). This CDR3 has 16 residues. V gave up 5 bases and J gave up 6 bases, with 20 bases separating them. The CDR3 DNA reads TGTGCCAGCAGTCCTGGGGGGGCGACATTAGCCGGGGAGCTGTTTTTT. Translating gives CASSPGGATLAGELFF.